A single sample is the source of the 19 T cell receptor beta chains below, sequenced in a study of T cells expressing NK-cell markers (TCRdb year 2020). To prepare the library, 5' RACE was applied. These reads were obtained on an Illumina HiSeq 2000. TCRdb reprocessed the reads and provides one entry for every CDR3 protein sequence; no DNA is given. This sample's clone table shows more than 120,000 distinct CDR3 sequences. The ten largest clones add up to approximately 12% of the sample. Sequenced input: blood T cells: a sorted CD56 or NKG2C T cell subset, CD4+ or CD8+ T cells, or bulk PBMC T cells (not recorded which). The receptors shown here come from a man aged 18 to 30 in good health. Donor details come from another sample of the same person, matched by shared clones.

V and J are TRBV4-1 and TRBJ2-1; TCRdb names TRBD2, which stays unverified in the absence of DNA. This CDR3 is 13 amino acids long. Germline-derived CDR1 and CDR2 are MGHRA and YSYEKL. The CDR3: CASRHISGREQFF.

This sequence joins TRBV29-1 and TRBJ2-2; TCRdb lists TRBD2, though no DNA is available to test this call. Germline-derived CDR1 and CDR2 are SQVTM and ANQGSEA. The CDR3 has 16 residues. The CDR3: CSVESAGALDTGELFF.

The CDR3 sequence is CASRPTVYNEQFF. This chain links TRBV27 with TRBJ2-1; the D call from TCRdb, TRBD1, cannot be confirmed without DNA. The germline V gene encodes CDR1 MNHEY and CDR2 SMNVEV (reference sequence). This CDR3 has 13 residues.

This CDR3 is CASSSPSRGPDNEQFF. The J gene is TRBJ2-1, the V gene TRBV6-5; TCRdb's D call, TRBD1, is unchecked because there is no DNA. This CDR3 is 16 amino acids long. Germline V gives CDR1 MNHEY, CDR2 SVGAGI.

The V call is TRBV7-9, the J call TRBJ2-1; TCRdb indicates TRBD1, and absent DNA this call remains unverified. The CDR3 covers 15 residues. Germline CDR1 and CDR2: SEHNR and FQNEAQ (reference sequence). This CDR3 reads CASSGEQGTYNEQFF. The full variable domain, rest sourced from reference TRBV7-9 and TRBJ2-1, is DTGVSQNPRHKITKRGQNVTFRCDPISEHNRLYWYRQTLGQGPEFLTYFQNEAQLEKSRLLSDRFSAERPKGSFSTLEIQRTEQGDSAMYLCASSGEQGTYNEQFFGPGTRLTVL.

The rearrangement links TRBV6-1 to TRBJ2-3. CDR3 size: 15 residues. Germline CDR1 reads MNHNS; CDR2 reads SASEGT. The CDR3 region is CASRPTTASTDTQYF.

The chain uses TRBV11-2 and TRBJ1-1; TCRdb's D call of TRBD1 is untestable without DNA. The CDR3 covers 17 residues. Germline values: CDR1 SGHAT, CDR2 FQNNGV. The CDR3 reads CASSEGDRGLRRTEAFF.

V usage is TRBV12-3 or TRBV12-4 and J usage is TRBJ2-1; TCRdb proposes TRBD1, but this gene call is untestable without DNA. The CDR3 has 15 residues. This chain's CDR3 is CASSLRGFRWDEQFF.

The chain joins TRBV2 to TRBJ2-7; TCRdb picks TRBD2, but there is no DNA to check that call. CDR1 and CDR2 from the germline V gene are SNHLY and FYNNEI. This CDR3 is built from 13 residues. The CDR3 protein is CASSDDYSYEQYF. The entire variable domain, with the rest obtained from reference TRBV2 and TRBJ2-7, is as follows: EPEVTQTPSHQVTQMGQEVILRCVPISNHLYFYWYRQILGQKVEFLVSFYNNEISEKSEIFDDQFSVERPDGSNFTLKIRSTKLEDSAMYFCASSDDYSYEQYFGPGTRLTVT.

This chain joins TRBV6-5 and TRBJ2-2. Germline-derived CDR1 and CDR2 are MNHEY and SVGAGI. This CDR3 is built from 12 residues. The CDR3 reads CASSHVGGELFF.

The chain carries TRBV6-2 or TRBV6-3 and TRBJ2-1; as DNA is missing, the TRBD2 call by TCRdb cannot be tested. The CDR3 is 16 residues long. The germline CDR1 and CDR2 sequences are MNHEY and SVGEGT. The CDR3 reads CASNGLAGGLNNEQFF.

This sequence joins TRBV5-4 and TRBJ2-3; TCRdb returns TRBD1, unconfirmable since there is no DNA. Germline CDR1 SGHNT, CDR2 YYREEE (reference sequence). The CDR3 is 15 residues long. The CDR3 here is CASSPKRDDTDTQYF.

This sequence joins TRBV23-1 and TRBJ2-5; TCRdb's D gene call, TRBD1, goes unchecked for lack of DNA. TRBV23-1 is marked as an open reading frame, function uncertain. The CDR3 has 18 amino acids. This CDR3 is CASSHSGQGPRQTETQYF.

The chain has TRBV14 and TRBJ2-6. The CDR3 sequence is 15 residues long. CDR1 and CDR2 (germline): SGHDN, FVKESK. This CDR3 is CASSQFTSGANVLTF.

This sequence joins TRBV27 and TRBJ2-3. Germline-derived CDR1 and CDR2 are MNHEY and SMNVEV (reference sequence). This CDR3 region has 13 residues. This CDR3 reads CASSLGKGITQYF.

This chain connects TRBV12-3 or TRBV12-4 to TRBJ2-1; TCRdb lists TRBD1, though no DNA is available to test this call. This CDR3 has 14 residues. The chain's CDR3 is CASSSTGDRSRGFF.

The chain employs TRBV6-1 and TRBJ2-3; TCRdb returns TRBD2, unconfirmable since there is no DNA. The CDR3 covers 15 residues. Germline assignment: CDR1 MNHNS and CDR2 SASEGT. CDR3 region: CASTPSGSSPDTQYF.

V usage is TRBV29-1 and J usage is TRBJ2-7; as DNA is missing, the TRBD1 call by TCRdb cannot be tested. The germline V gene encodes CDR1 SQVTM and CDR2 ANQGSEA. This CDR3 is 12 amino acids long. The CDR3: CSVDQGATEQYF.

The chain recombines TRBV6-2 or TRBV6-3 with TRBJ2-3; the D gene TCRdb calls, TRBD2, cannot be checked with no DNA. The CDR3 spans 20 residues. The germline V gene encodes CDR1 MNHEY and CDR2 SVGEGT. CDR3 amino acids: CASSPSLIAGGSRSTDTQYF.